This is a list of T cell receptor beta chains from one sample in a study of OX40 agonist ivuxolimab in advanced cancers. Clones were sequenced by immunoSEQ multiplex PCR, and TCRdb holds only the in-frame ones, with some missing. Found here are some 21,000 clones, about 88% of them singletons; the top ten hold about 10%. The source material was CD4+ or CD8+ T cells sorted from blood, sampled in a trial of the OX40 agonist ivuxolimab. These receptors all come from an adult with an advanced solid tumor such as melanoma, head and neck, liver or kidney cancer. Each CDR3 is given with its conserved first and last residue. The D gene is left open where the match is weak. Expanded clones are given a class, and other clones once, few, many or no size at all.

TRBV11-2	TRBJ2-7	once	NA	CASSPGTAYEQYF	TGTGCCAGCAGCCCGGGGACGGCCTACGAGCAGTACTTC
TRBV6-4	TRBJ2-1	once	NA	CASRSGPSYNEQFF	TGTGCCAGCAGGAGCGGGCCTTCCTACAATGAGCAGTTCTTC
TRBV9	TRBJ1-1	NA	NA	CASSVVESTEAFF	TGTGCCAGCAGCGTAGTGGAAAGCACTGAAGCTTTCTTT
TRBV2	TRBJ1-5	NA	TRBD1	CASSELIWTGDYQPQHF	TGTGCCAGCAGTGAATTAATATGGACAGGGGATTATCAGCCCCAGCATTTT
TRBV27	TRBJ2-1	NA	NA	CASGGVSYNEQFF	TGTGCCAGCGGAGGAGTCTCCTACAATGAGCAGTTCTTC
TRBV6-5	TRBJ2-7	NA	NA	CASRPRTAAYEQYF	TGTGCCAGCAGACCCAGGACAGCGGCATACGAGCAGTACTTC
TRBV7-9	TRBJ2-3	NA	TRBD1	CASSFWTGISTDTQYF	TGTGCCAGCAGCTTTTGGACAGGGATTAGCACAGATACGCAGTATTTT
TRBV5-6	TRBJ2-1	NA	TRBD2	CASSLTVRREGRGYNEQFF	TGTGCCAGCAGCTTGACGGTGCGGCGGGAGGGCCGGGGTTACAATGAGCAGTTCTTC
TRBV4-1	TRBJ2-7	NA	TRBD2	CASSQAASGRGEQYF	TGCGCCAGCAGCCAAGCCGCTAGCGGGAGAGGCGAGCAGTACTTC
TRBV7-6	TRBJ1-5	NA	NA	CASSRAVRGWGNQPQHF	TGTGCCAGCAGCCGGGCAGTGCGGGGTTGGGGCAATCAGCCCCAGCATTTT
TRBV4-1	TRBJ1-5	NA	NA	CASSQDSYNQPQHF	TGCGCCAGCAGCCAAGACTCATACAATCAGCCCCAGCATTTT
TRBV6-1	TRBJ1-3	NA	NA	CASSEGRHKGNTIYF	TGTGCCAGCAGTGAAGGCCGGCATAAAGGAAACACCATATATTTT
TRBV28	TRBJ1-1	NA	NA	CASSLGGEDTEAFF	TGTGCCAGCAGTTTAGGAGGGGAGGACACTGAAGCTTTCTTT
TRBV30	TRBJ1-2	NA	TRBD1	CAWSVPRQGAVGYTF	TGTGCCTGGAGTGTACCGCGGCAGGGGGCTGTAGGCTACACCTTC
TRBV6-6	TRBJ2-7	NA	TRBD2	CASSYKSGSLSYEQYF	TGTGCCAGCAGTTACAAGAGCGGGAGCCTCTCCTACGAGCAGTACTTC
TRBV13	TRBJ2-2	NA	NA	CASSLGLTGELFF	TGTGCCAGCAGCTTAGGACTAACCGGGGAGCTGTTTTTT
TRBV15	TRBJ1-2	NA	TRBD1	CATSRERQGAGGYTF	TGTGCCACCAGCAGGGAACGACAGGGGGCTGGTGGCTACACCTTC
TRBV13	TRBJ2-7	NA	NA	CASSLAGQNEQYF	TGTGCCAGCAGCTTAGCCGGTCAGAACGAGCAGTACTTC
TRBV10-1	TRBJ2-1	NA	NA	CASSEYRISSYNEQFF	TGCGCCAGCAGTGAGTACCGGATAAGCTCCTACAATGAGCAGTTCTTC
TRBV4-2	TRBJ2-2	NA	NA	CASSPNFPQRGELFF	TGTGCCAGCAGCCCCAATTTTCCCCAGCGCGGGGAGCTGTTTTTT
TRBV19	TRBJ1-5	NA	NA	CASSITPWGGISNQPQHF	TGTGCCAGTAGTATTACCCCTTGGGGTGGGATAAGCAATCAGCCCCAGCATTTT
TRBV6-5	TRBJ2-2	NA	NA	CASSSNPEAGELFF	TGTGCCAGCAGTTCCAACCCAGAAGCCGGGGAGCTGTTTTTT
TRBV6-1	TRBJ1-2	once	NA	CAGTRGLGYGYTF	TGTGCCGGGACCAGGGGTCTTGGCTATGGCTACACCTTC
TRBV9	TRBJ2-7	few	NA	CASSSDSYEQYF	TGTGCCAGCAGCTCGGATTCCTACGAGCAGTACTTC
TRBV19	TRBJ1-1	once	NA	CASSSGPQNTEAFF	TGTGCCAGTAGTTCCGGACCGCAGAACACTGAAGCTTTCTTT
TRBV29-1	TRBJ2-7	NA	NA	CSVVDSAYEQYF	TGCAGCGTTGTAGACAGCGCCTACGAGCAGTACTTC
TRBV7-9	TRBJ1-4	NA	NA	CASSFPGPTNEKLFF	TGTGCCAGCAGCTTCCCCGGACCGACTAATGAAAAACTGTTTTTT
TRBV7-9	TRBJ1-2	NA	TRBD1	CASSPWTGTTF	TGTGCCAGCAGCCCCTGGACAGGCACCACCTTC
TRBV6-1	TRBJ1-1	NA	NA	CASSDPPVGINTEAFF	TGTGCCAGCAGTGACCCCCCCGTTGGTATCAACACTGAAGCTTTCTTT
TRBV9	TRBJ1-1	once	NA	CASSGGGTLNTEAFF	TGTGCCAGCAGCGGGGGGGGAACCCTGAACACTGAAGCTTTCTTT
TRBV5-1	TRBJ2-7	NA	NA	CASSLVGVFVHEQYF	TGCGCCAGCAGCTTGGTTGGCGTTTTTGTACACGAGCAGTACTTC
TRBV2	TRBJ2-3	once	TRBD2	CASSEWELAASTDTQYF	TGTGCCAGCAGTGAATGGGAGCTAGCGGCTAGCACAGATACGCAGTATTTT
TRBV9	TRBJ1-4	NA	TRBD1	CASSAARTGDGYEKLFF	TGTGCCAGCAGCGCCGCAAGGACAGGGGACGGATATGAAAAACTGTTTTTT
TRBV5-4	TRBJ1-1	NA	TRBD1	CASSTRQGATEAFF	TGTGCCAGCAGCACCCGACAGGGAGCCACTGAAGCTTTCTTT
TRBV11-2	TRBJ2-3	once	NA	CASSLGWGTDTQYF	TGTGCCAGCAGCTTAGGGTGGGGCACAGATACGCAGTATTTT
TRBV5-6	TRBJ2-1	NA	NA	CASSLIRSSYNEQFF	TGTGCCAGCAGCTTAATACGGAGCTCCTACAATGAGCAGTTCTTC
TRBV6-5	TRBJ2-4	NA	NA	CASSYGLRRSF	TGTGCCAGCAGTTACGGACTCCGAAGGTCTTTC
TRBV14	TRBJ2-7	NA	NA	CASSPHDGRTSYFAYEQYF	TGTGCCAGCAGCCCACATGATGGGAGAACTAGCTATTTCGCCTACGAGCAGTACTTC
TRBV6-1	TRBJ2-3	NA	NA	CASASGTDTQYF	TGTGCCAGCGCATCGGGGACAGATACGCAGTATTTT
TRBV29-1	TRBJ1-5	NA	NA	CSAGEGGRNQPQHF	TGCAGCGCGGGAGAGGGTGGGCGCAATCAGCCCCAGCATTTT
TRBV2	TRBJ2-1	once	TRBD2	CASSESAGGKYNEQFF	TGTGCCAGCAGTGAATCAGCGGGGGGAAAATACAATGAGCAGTTCTTC
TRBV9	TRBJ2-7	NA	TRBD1	CASSPTGTGVYEQYF	TGTGCCAGCAGCCCCACCGGGACAGGGGTCTACGAGCAGTACTTC
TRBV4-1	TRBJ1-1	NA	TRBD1	CASSIRTGRSEAFF	TGCGCCAGCAGCATCCGGACAGGGCGGTCTGAAGCTTTCTTT
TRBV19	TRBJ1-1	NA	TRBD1	CASRTRDRGNTEAFF	TGTGCCAGTAGAACTAGGGACAGGGGGAACACTGAAGCTTTCTTT
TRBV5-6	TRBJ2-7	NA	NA	CASSPGVKGEQYF	TGTGCCAGCAGCCCCGGGGTTAAGGGCGAGCAGTACTTC
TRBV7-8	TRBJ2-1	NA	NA	CASSNSGYSYNEQFF	TGTGCCAGCAGCAATAGCGGATACTCCTACAATGAGCAGTTCTTC
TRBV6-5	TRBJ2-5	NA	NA	CASSSLGNVGETQYF	TGTGCCAGCAGTTCCCTGGGTAACGTAGGAGAGACCCAGTACTTC
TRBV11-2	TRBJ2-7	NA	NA	CASSDPMRGLHEQYF	TGTGCCAGCAGCGACCCGATGCGCGGTTTGCACGAGCAGTACTTC
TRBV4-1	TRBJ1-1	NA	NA	CASSQAAAVTEAFF	TGCGCCAGCAGCCAAGCAGCGGCTGTCACTGAAGCTTTCTTT
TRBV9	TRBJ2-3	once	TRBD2	CASSVGLAVTDTQYF	TGTGCCAGCAGCGTAGGACTAGCGGTCACAGATACGCAGTATTTT
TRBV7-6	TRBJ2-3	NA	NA	CASSLIIADTQYF	TGTGCCAGCAGCTTAATTATCGCAGATACGCAGTATTTT
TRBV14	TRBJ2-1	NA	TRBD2	CASSQRTSGRNNEQFF	TGTGCCAGCAGCCAGAGGACTAGCGGGAGAAACAATGAGCAGTTCTTC
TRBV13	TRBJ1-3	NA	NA	CASSFEGNSGNTIYF	TGTGCCAGCAGCTTCGAGGGCAATTCTGGAAACACCATATATTTT
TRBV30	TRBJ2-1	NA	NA	CAVGDRQFF	TGTGCCGTGGGGGACCGTCAGTTCTTC
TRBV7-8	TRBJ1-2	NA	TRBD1	CASDTGEGSYGYTF	TGTGCCAGCGACACAGGGGAGGGTAGCTATGGCTACACCTTC
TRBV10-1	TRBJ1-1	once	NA	CASSERGKTFF	TGCGCCAGCAGTGAAAGGGGGAAAACTTTCTTT
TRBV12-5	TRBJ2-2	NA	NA	CASGQGSGELFF	TGTGCTAGTGGTCAAGGTTCCGGGGAGCTGTTTTTT
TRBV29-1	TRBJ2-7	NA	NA	CSVLEPGVAEQYF	TGCAGCGTCCTCGAACCAGGGGTGGCCGAGCAGTACTTC
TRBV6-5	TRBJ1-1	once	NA	CASSYEENTEAFF	TGTGCCAGCAGTTACGAGGAGAACACTGAAGCTTTCTTT